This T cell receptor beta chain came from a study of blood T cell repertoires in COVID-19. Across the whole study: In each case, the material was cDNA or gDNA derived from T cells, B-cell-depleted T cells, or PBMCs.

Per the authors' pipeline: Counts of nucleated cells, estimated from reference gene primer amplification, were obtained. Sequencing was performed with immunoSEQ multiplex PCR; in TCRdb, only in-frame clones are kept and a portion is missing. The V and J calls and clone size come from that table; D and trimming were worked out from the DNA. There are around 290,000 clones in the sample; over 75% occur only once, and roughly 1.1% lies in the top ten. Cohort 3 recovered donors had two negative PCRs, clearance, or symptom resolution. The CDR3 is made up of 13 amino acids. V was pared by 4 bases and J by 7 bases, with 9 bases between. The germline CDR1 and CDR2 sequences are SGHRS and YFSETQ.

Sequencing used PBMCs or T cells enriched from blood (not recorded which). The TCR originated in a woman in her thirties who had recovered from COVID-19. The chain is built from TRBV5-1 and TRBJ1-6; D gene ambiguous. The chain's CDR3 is CASSRGDNSPLHF. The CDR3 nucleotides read TGCGCCAGCAGCCGAGGAGACAATTCACCCCTCCACTTT.